The entry that follows covers one TCR beta chain sequence. This sample is drawn from a study of blood T cell repertoires in COVID-19. Overall study: Sites in the United States, Italy and Spain provided acute and convalescent COVID-19 samples. T cells, B-cell-depleted T cells, or PBMCs supplied cDNA or gDNA.

Sequencing was performed with immunoSEQ multiplex PCR; in TCRdb, only in-frame clones are kept and a portion is missing. The sample consists of 140,000 to 150,000 clones, over 80% of them appearing once. This CDR3 is built from 22 residues. After removal of 0 bases from V and 3 bases from J, the junction contained 17 bases not matched to a gene. Germline lookup yields CDR1 LGHDT and CDR2 YNNKEL (reference sequence). This TCR was sampled from a man in his sixties with active or convalescent COVID-19. Sequenced input: peripheral blood. V gene TRBV3-1 (or the pseudogene TRBV3-2) combines with J gene TRBJ2-7; 16 bases fit TRBD2. The CDR3 protein is CASSQEGGTSGRAGKKHYEQYF. The CDR3 bases are TGTGCCAGCAGCCAAGAAGGGGGGACTAGCGGGAGGGCGGGTAAAAAACACTACGAGCAGTACTTC.